Presented here are 24 T cell receptor beta chains from one specimen sequenced in a study of CD8+CD57+ T cells in acquired aplastic anemia. TCR beta VDJ and CDR3 profiling used genomic DNA as template. TCRdb reprocessed the reads via MiXCR and lists one record per CDR3 protein. The sample shows about 150,000 distinct CDR3 sequences, about 48% of them seen only once. Whoever was chosen for sequencing had shown CD8+CD57+ cell expansion by flow cytometry. What was sequenced was sorted CD4+, CD8+, or CD8+CD57+ T cells (not recorded which) from PBMCs. The receptors originated from a human donor with aplastic anemia.

This clonotype was detected only once. This chain links TRBV7-8 with TRBJ2-5, with 12 bases aligning to TRBD2. J lost 1 base, V lost 5 bases, and 2 bases had no gene match. The CDR3 totals 15 residues. Germline CDR1 is SGHVS and CDR2 is FQNEAQ. CDR3 nucleotide sequence: TGTGCCAGCAGCCCGGGACTAGCGGGCCAAGAGACCCAGTACTTC. It translates to CASSPGLAGQETQYF.

This chain joins TRBV10-3 and TRBJ2-5, with 7 bases identical to TRBD1. V was pared by 5 bases and J by 3 bases, with 3 bases of the junction left unmatched. The CDR3 is made up of 13 amino acids. CDR1 is ENHRY, CDR2 SYGVKD, per germline. The CDR3 is CAISKGTEETQYF. Written as DNA, the CDR3 is TGTGCCATCAGTAAAGGGACAGAAGAGACCCAGTACTTC.

This clonotype was observed at least ten times. V gene TRBV3-1 combines with J gene TRBJ1-2; TRBD1 matches at 7 bases. V shed 0 bases and J 2 bases; nucleotides not matched to a gene: 3. This CDR3 spans 15 amino acids. In germline, CDR1 is LGHDT, CDR2 YNNKEL (reference sequence). CDR3 coding DNA: TGTGCCAGCAGCCAAGAGGGCAGGGGGAACTATGGCTACACCTTC. Amino acids: CASSQEGRGNYGYTF.

In its sample, this clonotype was seen a few times. The V call is TRBV10-3, the J call TRBJ1-1, with D perhaps matching TRBD1 (6 bases). The CDR3 runs 14 residues. CDR1 ENHRY and CDR2 SYGVKD come from the germline V gene. V was pared by 2 bases and J by 3 bases, with 10 bases between. Here the CDR3 DNA reads TGTGCCATCAGTGAGGCAGGGGCTGACACTGAAGCTTTCTTT. This codes for CAISEAGADTEAFF.

The genes are TRBV24-1 and TRBJ2-3; 8 bases are shared with TRBD1. V lost 6 bases to trimming and J lost 4 bases; unmatched junction nucleotides: 8. The CDR3 length is 15 residues. CDR1 is KGHDR, CDR2 SFDVKD, per germline. The CDR3 protein is CATSHGTGDSDTQYF. CDR3 sequence (DNA): TGTGCCACCAGTCACGGGACAGGCGATTCAGATACGCAGTATTTT.

The gene calls are TRBV20-1 and TRBJ2-2; D unclear. Germline V CDR1 and CDR2: DFQATT, SNEGSKA (reference sequence). V lost 6 bases and J 8 bases, leaving 10 bases between the germline ends. This CDR3 is built from 11 residues. Written as DNA, the CDR3 is TGCAGTGCGCTAATAGTTGGGGAGCTGTTTTTT. Protein sequence: CSALIVGELFF.

The V call is TRBV7-8, the J call TRBJ2-7; 15 nucleotides match TRBD2. Trimming removed 5 bases from V and 3 bases from J; junction bases left unmatched: 5. This CDR3 is built from 16 residues. Germline V lookup: CDR1 SGHVS, CDR2 FQNEAQ. The CDR3 here is CASSTPGLAGGYEQYF. Written as DNA, the CDR3 is TGTGCCAGCAGCACCCCGGGACTAGCGGGGGGCTACGAGCAGTACTTC.

The genes are TRBV19 and TRBJ2-7; D perhaps matches TRBD2 (6 bases). Trimming left V 3 bases short and J 4 bases short, with 13 bases between. There are 14 residues in the CDR3. The germline V gene has CDR1 LNHDA and CDR2 SQIVND (reference sequence). The CDR3, as DNA: TGTGCCAGTAGTATTGCAGTCCGGGGGTACGAGCAGTACTTC. Translating it yields CASSIAVRGYEQYF.

The CDR3 region has the DNA TGTGCCAGCAGCGTAGGAACCGGGGAGCTGTTTTTT. This gives the protein CASSVGTGELFF. This rearrangement joins TRBV9 to TRBJ2-2; D uncertain. This CDR3 has 12 residues. V lost 0 bases, J lost 5 bases, and 2 bases lay in between. The germline V gene has CDR1 SGDLS and CDR2 YYNGEE.

This rearrangement joins TRBV9 to TRBJ2-7, with TRBD1 identical over 8 bases. Germline lookup yields CDR1 SGDLS and CDR2 YYNGEE. The length of the CDR3 is 15 residues. Germline trimming cut 9 bases from V and 0 bases from J; bases unmatched to any gene: 11. CDR3 sequence (DNA): TGTGCCAACGGCTTCGGACAGGGTCTCTCCTACGAGCAGTACTTC. Protein: CANGFGQGLSYEQYF.

The rearrangement uses TRBV11-1 and TRBJ2-6; the D is unclear. CDR3 length equals 14 residues. Deletions cut 6 bases from V and 0 bases from J, with 6 bases between. Germline V lookup: CDR1 SGHAT, CDR2 FQDESV (reference sequence). CDR3 sequence reads: CASSRRSGANVLTF. The CDR3 DNA reads as TGTGCCAGCAGTCGGCGCTCTGGGGCCAACGTCCTGACTTTC.

The chain joins TRBV20-1 to TRBJ1-6; a possible D gene is TRBD1 (6 bases). The CDR3 contains 16 residues. V was pared by 6 bases and J by 10 bases, with 25 bases between. The germline gives CDR1 DFQATT, CDR2 SNEGSKA (reference sequence). CDR3 sequence reads: CSAVPNSIRGSSPLHF. The CDR3 nucleotides are TGCAGTGCCGTCCCGAACTCTATCAGGGGCTCGTCACCCCTCCACTTT.

This clonotype was counted between two and nine times. The genes are TRBV19 and TRBJ1-5; 8 bases agree with TRBD1. CDR3 length: 13 amino acids. Germline CDR1 LNHDA, CDR2 SQIVND (reference sequence). Trimming cost V 5 bases and J 5 bases; bases outside gene matches: 2. The CDR3 coding sequence is TGTGCCAGTAGTGTGGACAGGGATCAGCCCCAGCATTTT. It translates to CASSVDRDQPQHF.

This clonotype showed up many times. This sequence joins TRBV19 and TRBJ1-1, with D tentatively TRBD1 (5 bases). CDR3 size: 12 residues. Germline loops: CDR1 LNHDA, CDR2 SQIVND (reference sequence). The V end lost 5 bases, the J end lost 7 bases, and 11 bases lay between the germline ends. The CDR3 sequence: CASSLRGGEAFF. For the CDR3, the DNA is TGTGCCAGTAGTCTTAGGGGAGGTGAAGCTTTCTTT. The full variable domain, completed using reference TRBV19 and TRBJ1-1, is DGGITQSPKYLFRKEGQNVTLSCEQNLNHDAMYWYRQDPGQGLRLIYYSQIVNDFQKGDIAEGYSVSREKKESFPLTVTSAQKNPTAFYLCASSLRGGEAFFGQGTRLTVV.

V and J are TRBV19 and TRBJ1-5; 8 bases match TRBD1. The length of the CDR3 is 14 residues. Germline assignment: CDR1 LNHDA and CDR2 SQIVND (reference sequence). V trimming: 5 bases; J trimming: 4 bases; junction bases outside the gene matches: 4. The chain's CDR3 is CASSLTGENQPQHF. CDR3 sequence (DNA): TGTGCCAGTAGTTTGACAGGGGAGAATCAGCCCCAGCATTTT. Full variable domain (remainder filled in from reference TRBV19 and TRBJ1-5): DGGITQSPKYLFRKEGQNVTLSCEQNLNHDAMYWYRQDPGQGLRLIYYSQIVNDFQKGDIAEGYSVSREKKESFPLTVTSAQKNPTAFYLCASSLTGENQPQHFGDGTRLSIL.

This clonotype was observed at least ten times. This chain joins TRBV6-1 and TRBJ2-7; 8 positions agree with TRBD1. J lost 5 bases, V lost 4 bases, and 4 bases had no gene match. The CDR3 is 13 amino acids. CDR1 and CDR2 from the germline V gene are MNHNS and SASEGT. This CDR3 reads CASSVAGGNEQYF. CDR3 DNA: TGTGCCAGCAGTGTAGCAGGGGGCAACGAGCAGTACTTC.

This chain joins TRBV10-3 and TRBJ2-3, with 12 positions matching TRBD1. The CDR3 sequence is 16 residues long. The germline V gene encodes CDR1 ENHRY and CDR2 SYGVKD. The V gene end was trimmed by 4 bases and the J gene end by 6 bases; junction bases not matched to a gene: 8. The CDR3 nucleotides read TGTGCCATCAGTGGAGGCGGGACAGGGGGCGCGGATACGCAGTATTTT. The encoded protein is CAISGGGTGGADTQYF.

The J gene is TRBJ2-1, the V gene TRBV6-4; 11 positions agree with TRBD2. This CDR3 has 14 residues. Losses at the gene ends were 3 bases for V and 8 bases for J; bases not matched to a gene: 3. Per germline, CDR1 MRHNA and CDR2 SNTAGT. DNA for the CDR3: TGTGCCAGCAGTGAACTAGCGGGGGCAGATGAGCAGTTCTTC. It translates to CASSELAGADEQFF.

With regard to this clonotype: No conserved phenylalanine or tryptophan ends this CDR3, so it is likely a read error. The V and J genes are TRBV15 and TRBJ2-1, with 8 bases aligning to TRBD2. The CDR3 extends over 14 amino acids. J was trimmed by 3 bases and V by 7 bases; bases with no gene match: 5. Germline V CDR1 and CDR2: LNHNV, YYDKDF (reference sequence). The DNA of the CDR3 is TGTGCCACCATCACTAGCGGAAGCTACAATGAGCAGTTCTCC. The encoded protein is CATITSGSYNEQFS.

The chain combines TRBV12-3 or TRBV12-4 with TRBJ2-3, with 9 bases identical to TRBD2. With 5 bases clipped from V and 0 bases from J, the junction kept 3 bases outside the gene matches. CDR3 length: 15 amino acids. The CDR3 spells CASSRTSVSTDTQYF. The CDR3 nucleotides are TGTGCCAGCAGTCGGACTAGCGTGAGCACAGATACGCAGTATTTT.

The chain has TRBV20-1 and TRBJ1-5; D might be TRBD1 (6 bases). Per the germline V gene, CDR1 is DFQATT and CDR2 is SNEGSKA (reference sequence). This CDR3 has 13 amino acids. The V gene lost 5 bases and the J gene lost 3 bases, with 11 bases spanning the gap. The CDR3: CSAEGGDNQPQHF. CDR3 sequence (DNA): TGCAGTGCTGAGGGGGGGGACAATCAGCCCCAGCATTTT.

This chain links TRBV5-1 with TRBJ1-2; TRBD1 agrees at 7 bases. Trimming at V came to 0 bases and at J to 7 bases, leaving 3 bases not matched to a gene. CDR3 length: 13 residues. Per the germline V gene, CDR1 is SGHRS and CDR2 is YFSETQ. As DNA, the CDR3 is TGCGCCAGCAGCTTGGAACAGGGGACTGGCTACACCTTC. It specifies CASSLEQGTGYTF. Supplemented by reference TRBV5-1 and TRBJ1-2, the full variable domain reads KAGVTQTPRYLIKTRGQQVTLSCSPISGHRSVSWYQQTPGQGLQFLFEYFSETQRNKGNFPGRFSGRQFSNSRSEMNVSTLELGDSALYLCASSLEQGTGYTFGSGTRLTVV.

In its sample, this clonotype was seen a few times. The rearrangement uses TRBV19 and TRBJ1-5; D possibly corresponds to TRBD1 (6 bases). The CDR3 contains 14 residues. Germline V gives CDR1 LNHDA, CDR2 SQIVND (reference sequence). The ends were cut back, 6 bases at V and 3 bases at J, with 12 bases in the middle. The CDR3 spells CASRNRVHNQPQHF. The CDR3 nucleotides read TGTGCCAGTAGGAACAGGGTTCACAATCAGCCCCAGCATTTT.

This clonotype was seen many times. The chain uses TRBV20-1 and TRBJ2-6, with D tentatively TRBD1 (5 bases). Germline V gene lookup returns CDR1 DFQATT and CDR2 SNEGSKA (reference sequence). The ends were cut back, 1 base at V and 1 base at J, with 11 bases in the middle. This CDR3 is 16 amino acids long. The CDR3 DNA reads TGCAGTGCTAGAGTCCCAGGGTTTTCTGGGGCCAACGTCCTGACTTTC. Its translation is CSARVPGFSGANVLTF.